Sequencing of this TCR beta chain was carried out in a study of CD8+ T cells in alopecia areata. Findings and caveats of the study: In scalp, tofacitinib significantly decreased clonality and expanded CD8+ clones among the top 100. Many expanded lesional clones persisted in scalp and blood during tofacitinib treatment. It was lesional scalp, especially alopecia totalis/universalis, that showed higher clonality than normal scalp.

As for treatment: oral pan-JAK inhibitor, 5-10 mg twice daily. Regarding this clone: Its specificity is unknown.

The length of the CDR3 is 12 residues. V gave up 8 bases and J gave up 5 bases; unmatched junction bases: 7. CDR1 and CDR2 (germline): GTSNPN, SVGIG (reference sequence). After isolation, RNA underwent reverse transcription to generate cDNA as the sequencing template. Only in-frame clones appear in the TCRdb table, and some are missing; sequencing was by immunoSEQ multiplex PCR. The table lists some 150,000 clones, 70% to 90% of them singletons. This rearrangement joins TRBV30 to TRBJ2-7, with 9 nucleotides matching TRBD1. The sequence was obtained from a human donor with alopecia areata. The sample was CD8+ T cells sorted from blood, taken at week 4, from a patient treated with tofacitinib. Here the CDR3 DNA reads TGTGCCGGCTGGGACAGGGTAGACGAGCAGTACTTC. Its protein is CAGWDRVDEQYF.